Included here is one TCR beta chain sequence, with context. Its specificity is unknown. Antigen-specific CD4+ T cell clonotypes were called by their expansion after viral peptide-pool culture in ViraFEST. Between days 9 and 10 of culture, CD4+ T cells were separated out. Absence of prior SARS-CoV-2 infection characterized the vaccine recipients, who showed negative nucleocapsid antibodies. The record originates from a study of vaccination effects on CD4 cells after COVID-19. In germline, CDR1 is SGHRS, CDR2 YFSETQ. The CDR3 has 13 residues. V was pared by 2 bases and J by 2 bases, with 7 bases between. Produced via immunoSEQ multiplex PCR; TCRdb's table is partial and in-frame only. Here the sample spans roughly 63,000 clones, 75% to 90% being singletons. Study observations and caveats: Convalescent patients were few in the study, and early post-infection timepoints were absent.

This sample comprised CD4+ T cells from PBMCs cultured with SARS-CoV-2 spike peptides, obtained before COVID-19 vaccination. The TCR comes from a human donor who received a COVID-19 vaccine. This rearrangement joins TRBV5-1 to TRBJ2-5; no firm D call. The CDR3 DNA reads TGCGCCAGCAGCTTAGCCTTTCAAGAGACCCAGTACTTC. It codes for CASSLAFQETQYF.